This is a list of T cell receptor beta chains from one sample in a study of siplizumab effects on memory and regulatory T cells. The table came from immunoSEQ multiplex PCR; TCRdb's copy has only in-frame clones and leaves some out. The sample gives fewer than 9,500 clones, over 60% of which show up once; 67% is in the top ten. Sequencing was carried out using effector memory CD8+ T cells sorted from blood. These receptors all come from a human donor in good health. CDR3s include the opening cysteine and the closing phenylalanine or tryptophan. The D gene is left open where the match is weak. Not every row has a clone size; where given, it reads once, few, many or a size class.

.	.	TRBV7-6	TRBJ2-1	TGTGCCAGCAGCTTAGCGCTCGCGGGGGCCAATGAGCAGTTCTTC	CASSLALAGANEQFF
.	.	TRBV5-6	TRBJ2-7	TGTGCCAGCAGCCTGGGATGGGCCAACGAGCAGTACTTC	CASSLGWANEQYF
.	few	TRBV19	TRBJ1-2	TGTGCCAGTACCCATAGGGACGGTAACTATGGCTACACCTTC	CASTHRDGNYGYTF
TRBD2	few	TRBV27	TRBJ2-7	TGTGCCAGCAGTTCACGTTGGACTAGCGGGAGTTACGAGCAGTACTTC	CASSSRWTSGSYEQYF
TRBD2	.	TRBV5-6	TRBJ2-3	TGTGCCAGCAGCTTGGCCGCGTCCGGGACTAGGACAGATACGCAGTATTTT	CASSLAASGTRTDTQYF
TRBD1	.	TRBV10-3	TRBJ2-5	TGTGCCATCAGTGAGTCTGGGGACAGACGTGGAGAGACCCAGTACTTC	CAISESGDRRGETQYF
.	.	TRBV5-5	TRBJ2-7	TGTGCCAGCGACGACACTAACTACGAGCAGTACTTC	CASDDTNYEQYF
.	.	TRBV6-5	TRBJ1-1	TGTGCCAGCAGATCCGGGTTTGGCACTGAAGCTTTCTTT	CASRSGFGTEAFF
.	few	TRBV2	TRBJ1-2	TGTGCCAGTCTCGAAGACAGCAGTACATACTATGGCTACACCTTC	CASLEDSSTYYGYTF
.	.	TRBV7-9	TRBJ1-5	TGTGCCAGCAGCCCACAGAATCAGCCCCAGCATTTT	CASSPQNQPQHF
.	.	TRBV9	TRBJ2-6	TGTGCCAGCGTCGGGGCCAACGTCCTGACTTTC	CASVGANVLTF
.	.	TRBV6-5	TRBJ2-1	TGTGCCAGCAGATCCTACCTCTACAACAGGGGGGGGCAGTTCTTC	CASRSYLYNRGGQFF
.	.	TRBV6-4	TRBJ2-3	TGTGCCAGCAGTGACTCGGGGGGACCTCTTACAGATACGCAGTATTTT	CASSDSGGPLTDTQYF
.	.	TRBV27	TRBJ1-1	TGTGCCAGCAGTGACCTCCTGAACACTGAAGCTTTCTTT	CASSDLLNTEAFF
.	.	TRBV9	TRBJ2-2	TGTGCCAGCAGCGTAGAGACGAACACCGGGGAGCTGTTTTTT	CASSVETNTGELFF
TRBD2	.	TRBV15	TRBJ2-5	TGTGCCACCAGCAGAGAAGGGACTAGCGGTTCCGAGACCCAGTACTTC	CATSREGTSGSETQYF
.	.	TRBV4-1	TRBJ1-4	TGCGCCAGCAGGAAACAGTTCGTGACAGCCTCAAATGAAAAACTGTTTTTT	CASRKQFVTASNEKLFF
.	.	TRBV29-1	TRBJ2-7	TGCAGCGTCGCGGCGGGGTTTTCCTACGAGCAGTACTTC	CSVAAGFSYEQYF
TRBD2	.	TRBV6-1	TRBJ2-3	TGTGCCAGCAGGGGACTAGCGGGGGGGCCAGATACGCAGTATTTT	CASRGLAGGPDTQYF
TRBD2	.	TRBV6-5	TRBJ2-1	TGTGCCAGCAGTTACCTAACTAGCGGCGAGCAGTTCTTC	CASSYLTSGEQFF
TRBD1	.	TRBV9	TRBJ1-2	TGTGCCAGCAGCTACAGCGCCGGGACAGCTTATGGCTACACCTTC	CASSYSAGTAYGYTF
.	.	TRBV27	TRBJ1-5	TGTGCCAGCAGTCCGCCACCGGGGGGCAGGGAGCCCCAGCATTTT	CASSPPPGGREPQHF
.	few	TRBV5-1	TRBJ1-1	TGCGCCAGCAGCTGGGGGATAGGGTTCGATTGGGACACTGAAGCTTTCTTT	CASSWGIGFDWDTEAFF
.	.	TRBV18	TRBJ2-6	TGTGCCAGCTCACCACCGAGTGCGTCGTGGTCCGTCCTGACTTTC	CASSPPSASWSVLTF
.	.	TRBV30	TRBJ1-5	TGTGCCTGGAGCCATACAGGGAACAATCAGCCCCAGCATTTT	CAWSHTGNNQPQHF
.	few	TRBV4-3	TRBJ1-2	TGCGCCAGCAGCCAAGGAAGGGGCGGCTATGGCTACACCTTC	CASSQGRGGYGYTF
TRBD2	.	TRBV7-9	TRBJ2-4	TGTGCCAGCAGCTTAACGGCTAGCGGAAAAAACATTCAGTACTTC	CASSLTASGKNIQYF
.	.	TRBV6-5	TRBJ1-1	TGTGCCAGCAGTTACGGGGGGGGCCTGGAAGCTTTCTTT	CASSYGGGLEAFF
TRBD1	.	TRBV6-6	TRBJ2-3	TGTGCCAGCAGACGGGACAGGGAGGCTACGCAGTATTTT	CASRRDREATQYF